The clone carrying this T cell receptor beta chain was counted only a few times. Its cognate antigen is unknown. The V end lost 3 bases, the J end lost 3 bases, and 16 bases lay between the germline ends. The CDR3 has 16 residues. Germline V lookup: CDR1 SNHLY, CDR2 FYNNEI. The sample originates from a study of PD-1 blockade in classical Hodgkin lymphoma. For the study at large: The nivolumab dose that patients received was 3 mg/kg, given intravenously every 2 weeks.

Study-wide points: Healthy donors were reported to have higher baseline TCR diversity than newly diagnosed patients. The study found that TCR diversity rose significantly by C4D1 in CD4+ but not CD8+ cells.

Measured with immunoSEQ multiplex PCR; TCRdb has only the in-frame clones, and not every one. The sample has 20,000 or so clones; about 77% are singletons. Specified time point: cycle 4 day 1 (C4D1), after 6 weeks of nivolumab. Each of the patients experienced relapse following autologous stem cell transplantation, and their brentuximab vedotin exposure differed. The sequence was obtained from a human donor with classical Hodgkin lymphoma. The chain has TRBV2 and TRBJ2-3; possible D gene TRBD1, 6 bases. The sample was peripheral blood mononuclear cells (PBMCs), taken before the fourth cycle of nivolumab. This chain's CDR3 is CASSDSGVDETDTQYF. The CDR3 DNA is TGTGCCAGCAGTGACTCAGGGGTTGACGAGACAGATACGCAGTATTTT.